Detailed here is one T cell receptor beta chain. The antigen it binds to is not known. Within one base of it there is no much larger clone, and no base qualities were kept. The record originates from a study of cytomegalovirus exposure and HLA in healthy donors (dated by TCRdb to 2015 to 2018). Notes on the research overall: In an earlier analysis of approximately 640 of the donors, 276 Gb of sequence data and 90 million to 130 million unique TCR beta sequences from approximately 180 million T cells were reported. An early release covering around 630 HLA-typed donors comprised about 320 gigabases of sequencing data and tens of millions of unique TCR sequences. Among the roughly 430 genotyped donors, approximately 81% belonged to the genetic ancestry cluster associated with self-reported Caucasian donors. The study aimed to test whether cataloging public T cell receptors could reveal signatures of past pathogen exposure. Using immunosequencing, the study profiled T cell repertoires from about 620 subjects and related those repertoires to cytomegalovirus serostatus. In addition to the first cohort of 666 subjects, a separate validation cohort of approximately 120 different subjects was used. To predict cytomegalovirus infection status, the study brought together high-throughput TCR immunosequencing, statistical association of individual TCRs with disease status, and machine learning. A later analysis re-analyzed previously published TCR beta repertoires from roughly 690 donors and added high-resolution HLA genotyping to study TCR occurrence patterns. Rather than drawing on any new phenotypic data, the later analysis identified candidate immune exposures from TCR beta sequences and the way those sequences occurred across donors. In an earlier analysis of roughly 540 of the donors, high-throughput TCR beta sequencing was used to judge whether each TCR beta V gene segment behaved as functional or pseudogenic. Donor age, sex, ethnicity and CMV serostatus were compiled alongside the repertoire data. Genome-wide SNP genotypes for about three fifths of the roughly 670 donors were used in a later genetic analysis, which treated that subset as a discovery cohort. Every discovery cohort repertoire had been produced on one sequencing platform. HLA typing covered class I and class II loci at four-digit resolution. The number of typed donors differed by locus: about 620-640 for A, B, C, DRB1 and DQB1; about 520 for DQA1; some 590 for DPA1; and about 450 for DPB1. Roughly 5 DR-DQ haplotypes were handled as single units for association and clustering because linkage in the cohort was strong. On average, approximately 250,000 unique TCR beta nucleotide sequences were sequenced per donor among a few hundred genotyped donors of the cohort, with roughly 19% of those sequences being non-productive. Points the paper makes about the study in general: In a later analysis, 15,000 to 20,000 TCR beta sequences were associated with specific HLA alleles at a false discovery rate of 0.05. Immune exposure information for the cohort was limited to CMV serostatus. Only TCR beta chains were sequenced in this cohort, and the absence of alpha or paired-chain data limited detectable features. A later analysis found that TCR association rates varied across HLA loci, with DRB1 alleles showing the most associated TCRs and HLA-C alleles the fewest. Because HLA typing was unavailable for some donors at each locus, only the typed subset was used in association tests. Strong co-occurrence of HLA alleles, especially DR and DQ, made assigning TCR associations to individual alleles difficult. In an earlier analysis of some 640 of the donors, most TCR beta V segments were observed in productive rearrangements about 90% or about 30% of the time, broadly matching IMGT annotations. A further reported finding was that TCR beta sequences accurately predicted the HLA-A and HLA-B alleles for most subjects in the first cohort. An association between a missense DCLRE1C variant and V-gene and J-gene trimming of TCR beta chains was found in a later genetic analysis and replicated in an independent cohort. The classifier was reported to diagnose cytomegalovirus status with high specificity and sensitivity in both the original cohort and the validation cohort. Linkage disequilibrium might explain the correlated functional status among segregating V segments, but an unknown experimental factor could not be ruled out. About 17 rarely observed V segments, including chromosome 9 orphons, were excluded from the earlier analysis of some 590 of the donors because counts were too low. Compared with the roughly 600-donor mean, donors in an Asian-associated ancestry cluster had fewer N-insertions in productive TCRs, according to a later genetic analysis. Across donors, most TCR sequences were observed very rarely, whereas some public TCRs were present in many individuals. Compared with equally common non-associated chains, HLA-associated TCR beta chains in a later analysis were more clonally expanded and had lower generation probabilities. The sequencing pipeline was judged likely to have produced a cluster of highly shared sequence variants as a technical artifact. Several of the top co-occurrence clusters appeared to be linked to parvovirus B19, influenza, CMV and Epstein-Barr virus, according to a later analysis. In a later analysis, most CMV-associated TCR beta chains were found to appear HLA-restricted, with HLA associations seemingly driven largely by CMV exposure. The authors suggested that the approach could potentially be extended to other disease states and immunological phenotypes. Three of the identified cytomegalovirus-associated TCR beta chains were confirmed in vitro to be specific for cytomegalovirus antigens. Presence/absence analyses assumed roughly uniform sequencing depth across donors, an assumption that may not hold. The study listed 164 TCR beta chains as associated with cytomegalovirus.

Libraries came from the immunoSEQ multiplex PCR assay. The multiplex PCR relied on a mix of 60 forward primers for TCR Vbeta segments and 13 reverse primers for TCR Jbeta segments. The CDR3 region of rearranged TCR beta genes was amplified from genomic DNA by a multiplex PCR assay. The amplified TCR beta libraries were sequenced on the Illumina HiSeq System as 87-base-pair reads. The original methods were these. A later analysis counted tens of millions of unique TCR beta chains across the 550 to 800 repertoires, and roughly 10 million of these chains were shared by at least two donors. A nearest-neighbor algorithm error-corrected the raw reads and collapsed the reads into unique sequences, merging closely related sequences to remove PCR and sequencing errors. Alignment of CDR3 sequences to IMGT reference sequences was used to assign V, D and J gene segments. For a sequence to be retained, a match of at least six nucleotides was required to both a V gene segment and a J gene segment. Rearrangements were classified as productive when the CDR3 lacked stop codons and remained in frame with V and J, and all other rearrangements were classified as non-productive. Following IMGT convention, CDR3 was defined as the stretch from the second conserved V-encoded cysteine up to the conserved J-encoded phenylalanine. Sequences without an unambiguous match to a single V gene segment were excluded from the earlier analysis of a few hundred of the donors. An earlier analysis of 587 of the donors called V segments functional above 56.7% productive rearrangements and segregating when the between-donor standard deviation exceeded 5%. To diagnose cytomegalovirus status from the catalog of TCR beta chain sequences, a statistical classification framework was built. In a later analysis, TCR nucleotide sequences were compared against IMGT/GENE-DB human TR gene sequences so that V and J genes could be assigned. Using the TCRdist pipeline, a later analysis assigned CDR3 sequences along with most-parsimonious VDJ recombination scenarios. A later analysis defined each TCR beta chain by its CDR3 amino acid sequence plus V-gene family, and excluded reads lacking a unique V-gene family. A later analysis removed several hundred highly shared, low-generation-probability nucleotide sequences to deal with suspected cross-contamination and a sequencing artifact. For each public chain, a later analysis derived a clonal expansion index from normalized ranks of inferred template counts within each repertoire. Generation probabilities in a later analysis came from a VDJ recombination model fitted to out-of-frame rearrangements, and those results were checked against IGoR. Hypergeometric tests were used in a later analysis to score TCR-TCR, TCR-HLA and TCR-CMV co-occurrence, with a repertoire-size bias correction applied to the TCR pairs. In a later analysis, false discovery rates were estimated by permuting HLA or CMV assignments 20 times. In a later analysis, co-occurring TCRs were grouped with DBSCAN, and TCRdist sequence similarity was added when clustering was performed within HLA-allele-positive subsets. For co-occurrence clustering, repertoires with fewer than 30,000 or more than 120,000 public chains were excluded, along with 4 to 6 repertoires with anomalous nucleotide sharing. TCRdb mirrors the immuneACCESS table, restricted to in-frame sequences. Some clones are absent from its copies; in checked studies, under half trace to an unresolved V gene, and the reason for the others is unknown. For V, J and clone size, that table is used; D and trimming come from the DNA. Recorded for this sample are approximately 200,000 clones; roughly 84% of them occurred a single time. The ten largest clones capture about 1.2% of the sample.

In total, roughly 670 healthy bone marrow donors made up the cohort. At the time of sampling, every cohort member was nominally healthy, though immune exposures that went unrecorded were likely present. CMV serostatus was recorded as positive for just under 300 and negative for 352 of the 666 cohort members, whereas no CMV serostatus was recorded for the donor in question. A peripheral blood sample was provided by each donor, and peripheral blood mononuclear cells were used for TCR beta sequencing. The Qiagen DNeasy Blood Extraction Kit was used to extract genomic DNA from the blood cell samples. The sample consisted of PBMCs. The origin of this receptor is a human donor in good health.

The nucleotides are TGCGCCAGCAGCGGAACTAGCCTCCTTAGCACAGATACGCAGTATTTT. Its coded protein is CASSGTSLLSTDTQYF. The chain is assembled from TRBV5-1 and TRBJ2-3; tentative D gene TRBD2, with 6 bases matching. The germline V gene yields SGHRS for CDR1 and YFSETQ for CDR2. The CDR3, from cysteine to phenylalanine, totals 16 residues. Of all the DNA, just the CDR3 is kept, 48 bases in frame from base 1. The V and J ends are trimmed by 4 bases and 0 bases, leaving 15 bases between them.